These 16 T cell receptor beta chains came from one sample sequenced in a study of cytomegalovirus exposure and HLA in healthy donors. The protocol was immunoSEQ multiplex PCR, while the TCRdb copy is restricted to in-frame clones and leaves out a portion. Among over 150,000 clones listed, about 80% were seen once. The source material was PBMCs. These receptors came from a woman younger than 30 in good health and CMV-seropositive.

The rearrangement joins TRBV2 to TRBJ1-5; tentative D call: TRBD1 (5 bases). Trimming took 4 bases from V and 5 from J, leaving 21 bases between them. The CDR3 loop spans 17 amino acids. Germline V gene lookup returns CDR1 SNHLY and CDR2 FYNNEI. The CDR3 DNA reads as TGTGCCAGCAGTGTAGGAGGGACTACATTTAATGATCAGCCCCAGCATTTT. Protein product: CASSVGGTTFNDQPQHF.

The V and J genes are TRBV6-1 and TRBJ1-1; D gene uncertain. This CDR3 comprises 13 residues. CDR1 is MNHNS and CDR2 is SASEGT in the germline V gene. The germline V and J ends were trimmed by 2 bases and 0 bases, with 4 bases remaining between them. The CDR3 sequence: CASSETVNTEAFF. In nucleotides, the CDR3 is TGTGCCAGCAGTGAAACGGTGAACACTGAAGCTTTCTTT.

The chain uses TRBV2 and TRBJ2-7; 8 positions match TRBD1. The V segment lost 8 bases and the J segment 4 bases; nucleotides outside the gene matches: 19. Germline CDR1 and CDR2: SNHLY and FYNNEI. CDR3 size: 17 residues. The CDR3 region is CASGTGERWGDEYEQYF. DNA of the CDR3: TGTGCCAGCGGGACAGGCGAGAGGTGGGGGGATGAATACGAGCAGTACTTC.

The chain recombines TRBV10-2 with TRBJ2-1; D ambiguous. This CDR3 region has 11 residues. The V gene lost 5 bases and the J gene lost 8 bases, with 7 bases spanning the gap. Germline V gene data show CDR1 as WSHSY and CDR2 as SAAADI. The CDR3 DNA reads TGCGCCAGCAGTAATGAGTATGAGCAGTTCTTC. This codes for CASSNEYEQFF.

As DNA, the CDR3 is TGTGCCAGCAGTACAGGGACGTTCACTGAAGCTTTCTTT. Protein sequence: CASSTGTFTEAFF. The chain carries TRBV6-6 and TRBJ1-1, with D tentatively TRBD1 (6 bases). Germline-derived CDR1 and CDR2 are MNHNY and SVGAGI (reference sequence). The CDR3 runs 13 residues. V lost 5 bases and J lost 4, with 11 bases in between.

This chain's CDR3 is CASSLAAGELFF. CDR3 sequence (DNA): TGTGCCAGCAGCCTAGCTGCCGGGGAGCTGTTTTTT. The chain links TRBV11-2 to TRBJ2-2, with D perhaps matching TRBD2 (5 bases). The CDR3 covers 12 residues. Looked up from germline, CDR1 is SGHAT and CDR2 is FQNNGV. V lost 5 bases to trimming and J lost 6 bases, with 7 bases between them.

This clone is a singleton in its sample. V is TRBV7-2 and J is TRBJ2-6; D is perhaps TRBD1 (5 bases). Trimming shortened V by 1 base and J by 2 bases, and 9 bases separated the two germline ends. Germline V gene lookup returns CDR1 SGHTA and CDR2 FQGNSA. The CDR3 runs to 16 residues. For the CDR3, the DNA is TGTGCCAGCAGCTTAGATGCAGGGACTGGGGCCAACGTCCTGACTTTC. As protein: CASSLDAGTGANVLTF.

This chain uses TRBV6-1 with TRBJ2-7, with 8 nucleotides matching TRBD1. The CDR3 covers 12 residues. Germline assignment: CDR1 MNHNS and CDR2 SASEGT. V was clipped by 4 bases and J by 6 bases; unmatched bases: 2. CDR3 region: CASSADRGEQYF. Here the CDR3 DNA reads TGTGCCAGCAGTGCAGACAGGGGCGAGCAGTACTTC.

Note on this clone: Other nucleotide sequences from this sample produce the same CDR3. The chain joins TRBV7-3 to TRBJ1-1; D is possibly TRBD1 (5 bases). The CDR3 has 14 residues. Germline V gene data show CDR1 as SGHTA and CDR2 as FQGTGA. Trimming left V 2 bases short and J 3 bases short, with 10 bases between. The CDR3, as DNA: TGTGCCAGCAGCTTACAGGGTGGGGACACTGAAGCTTTCTTT. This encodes CASSLQGGDTEAFF.

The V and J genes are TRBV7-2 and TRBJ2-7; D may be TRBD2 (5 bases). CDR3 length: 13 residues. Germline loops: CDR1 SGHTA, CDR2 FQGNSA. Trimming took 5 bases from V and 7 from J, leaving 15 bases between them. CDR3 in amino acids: CASSTNGVFEQYF. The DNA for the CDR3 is TGTGCCAGCAGCACTAACGGGGTTTTTGAGCAGTACTTC.

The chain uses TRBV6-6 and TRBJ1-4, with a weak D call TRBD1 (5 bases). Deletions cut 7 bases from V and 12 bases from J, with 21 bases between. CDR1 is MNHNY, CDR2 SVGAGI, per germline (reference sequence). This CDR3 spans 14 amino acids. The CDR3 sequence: CASINGVQGRELFF. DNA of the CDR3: TGTGCCAGCATCAACGGCGTCCAGGGCAGGGAACTGTTTTTT.

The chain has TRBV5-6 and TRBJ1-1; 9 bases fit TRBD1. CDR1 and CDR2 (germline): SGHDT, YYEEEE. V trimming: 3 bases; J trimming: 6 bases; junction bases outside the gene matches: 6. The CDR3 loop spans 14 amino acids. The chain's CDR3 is CASSYRTGGAEAFF. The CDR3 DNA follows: TGTGCCAGCAGCTATAGAACAGGGGGCGCTGAAGCTTTCTTT.

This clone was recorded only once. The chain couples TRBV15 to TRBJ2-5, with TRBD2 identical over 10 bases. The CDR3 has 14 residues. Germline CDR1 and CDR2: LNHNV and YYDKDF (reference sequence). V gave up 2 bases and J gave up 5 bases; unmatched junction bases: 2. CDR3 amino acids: CATSRLAGAETQYF. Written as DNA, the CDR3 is TGTGCCACCAGCAGACTAGCGGGGGCGGAGACCCAGTACTTC.

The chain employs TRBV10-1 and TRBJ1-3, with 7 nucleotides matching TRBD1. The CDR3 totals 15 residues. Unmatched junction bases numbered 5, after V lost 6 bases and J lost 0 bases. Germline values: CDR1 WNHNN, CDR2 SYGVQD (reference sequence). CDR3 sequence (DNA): TGCGCCAGCAGGAAGACAGGGACCTCTGGAAACACCATATATTTT. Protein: CASRKTGTSGNTIYF.

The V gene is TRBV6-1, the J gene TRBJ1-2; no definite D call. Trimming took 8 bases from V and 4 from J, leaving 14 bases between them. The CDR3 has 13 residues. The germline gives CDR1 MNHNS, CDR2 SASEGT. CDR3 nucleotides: TGTGCCAGCGTTCCACGGGTGGGCTATGGCTACACCTTC. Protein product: CASVPRVGYGYTF.

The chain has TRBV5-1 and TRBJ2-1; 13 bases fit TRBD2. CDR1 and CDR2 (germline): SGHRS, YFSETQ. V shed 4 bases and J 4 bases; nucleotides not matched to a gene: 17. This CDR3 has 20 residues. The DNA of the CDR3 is TGCGCCAGCAGCACCTTTCCGGGACTAGCGGGGCCTAAGACGTACAATGAGCAGTTCTTC. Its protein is CASSTFPGLAGPKTYNEQFF.